This T cell receptor (beta chain) is drawn from a study of post-analysis software for immune sequencing data. Prepared TCR beta cDNA libraries contained unique molecular identifiers. It was from about 1 to 10 million T cells that about half a million cDNA molecules came. One entry per CDR3 protein, called by TCRdb with MiXCR from the PCR reads. The sample carries 650,000 to 850,000 distinct CDR3 sequences, under 60% recorded once. As to this clonotype: Its antigen is unknown.

Study-level findings and limits: People with multiple sclerosis had a significantly lower normalized Chao1 diversity than controls did.

The sequence was collected from a girl between 10 and 17 years old with multiple sclerosis. Sequencing input: blood.

As DNA, the CDR3 is TGTGCCAGCAGCTTAGGTGTTAGCGGGACCCTGCCCTACGAGCAGTACTTC. This codes for CASSLGVSGTLPYEQYF. The rearrangement joins TRBV7-9 to TRBJ2-7; 8 nucleotides align to TRBD2. The CDR3 consists of 17 residues. Germline assignment: CDR1 SEHNR and CDR2 FQNEAQ (reference sequence). The V segment lost 1 base and the J segment 2 bases; nucleotides outside the gene matches: 10.